A single sample gave rise to the 11 T cell receptor beta chains below, sequenced in a study of T cells in Graves' hyperthyroidism and ophthalmopathy. The CDR3 regions of TCR beta were amplified from RNA transcripts. Initially, a first-round RT-PCR of the TCR CDR3 employed the HTBI primer set. Each CDR3 protein is one row after TCRdb ran MiXCR on the multiplex PCR reads. The table lists 660,000 or so distinct CDR3 sequences, about 45% of them singletons. The sequenced material came from peripheral blood or thyroid tissue (not recorded which). The receptors originated from an adult man with Graves' disease, either hyperthyroidism or ophthalmopathy (not recorded which).

The genes are TRBV10-3 and TRBJ1-2; TRBD1 matches 7 bases. Per germline, CDR1 ENHRY and CDR2 SYGVKD. Losses at the gene ends were 6 bases for V and 5 bases for J; bases not matched to a gene: 9. The CDR3 has 14 residues. In DNA form, the CDR3 reads TGTGCCATCAGCGGCGACAGGGAGGGTTATGGCTACACCTTC. This gives the protein CAISGDREGYGYTF.

This clonotype showed up just a few times. This CDR3 is CASFREFGNTEAFF. The CDR3 region has the DNA TGCGCCAGTTTCAGGGAGTTCGGGAACACTGAAGCTTTCTTT. V gene TRBV5-1 combines with J gene TRBJ1-1; D is possibly TRBD1 (5 bases). CDR3 length: 14 residues. Germline V lookup: CDR1 SGHRS, CDR2 YFSETQ. V lost 8 bases and J lost 1, with 15 bases in between. Based on the CDR3 plus reference TRBV5-1 and TRBJ1-1, the full variable domain is KAGVTQTPRYLIKTRGQQVTLSCSPISGHRSVSWYQQTPGQGLQFLFEYFSETQRNKGNFPGRFSGRQFSNSRSEMNVSTLELGDSALYLCASFREFGNTEAFFGQGTRLTVV.

V is TRBV20-1 and J is TRBJ1-1, with D unclear. From germline, CDR1 is DFQATT and CDR2 SNEGSKA (reference sequence). The CDR3 is 14 amino acids. V lost 2 bases to trimming and J lost 3 bases, with 13 bases between them. Here the CDR3 reads CSARTGRDHTEAFF. In DNA form, the CDR3 reads TGCAGTGCTAGAACCGGACGAGACCACACTGAAGCTTTCTTT.

This chain links TRBV2 with TRBJ2-7; 9 bases match TRBD1. This CDR3 comprises 14 residues. Germline assignment: CDR1 SNHLY and CDR2 FYNNEI. The V gene end was trimmed by 7 bases and the J gene end by 2 bases; junction bases not matched to a gene: 6. The CDR3 sequence: CASTPGQGPYEQYF. The CDR3 DNA follows: TGTGCCAGCACCCCGGGACAGGGACCCTACGAGCAGTACTTC.

J is TRBJ2-5 and V is TRBV5-6, with D perhaps given as TRBD1 or TRBD2 (5 bases each). Germline CDR1 SGHDT, CDR2 YYEEEE. V gave up 0 bases and J gave up 1 base, with 10 bases separating them. The CDR3 has 15 residues. In nucleotides, the CDR3 is TGTGCCAGCAGCTTGGAACGGGGCATCCAAGAGACCCAGTACTTC. Protein product: CASSLERGIQETQYF.

The chain joins TRBV15 to TRBJ1-5; D not resolved. The V and J ends lost 3 bases and 1 base respectively, with 7 bases between them. CDR1 and CDR2 from the germline V gene are LNHNV and YYDKDF (reference sequence). The CDR3 runs to 14 residues. In nucleotides, the CDR3 is TGTGCCACCAGCAGCCCGGACAGCAATCAGCCCCAGCATTTT. Translation: CATSSPDSNQPQHF.

V usage is TRBV29-1 and J usage is TRBJ1-1; tentative D call: TRBD1 (5 bases). V was clipped by 4 bases and J by 1 base, with 19 bases between them. This CDR3 spans 16 amino acids. Germline assignment: CDR1 SQVTM and CDR2 ANQGSEA. This chain's CDR3 is CSVVRQRVGANTEAFF. The CDR3 nucleotides read TGCAGCGTTGTCCGACAGAGGGTAGGAGCGAACACTGAAGCTTTCTTT.

About this clonotype: A much bigger clone sits one base away, suggesting this may be a read error. This rearrangement joins TRBV5-1 to TRBJ1-1, with D perhaps matching TRBD1 (5 bases). In germline, CDR1 is SGHRS, CDR2 YFSETQ. This CDR3 contains 15 residues. CDR3 sequence (DNA): TGTGCCAGCAGCTTAGCCAGGGTACGGAACACTGAAGCTTTCTTT. This codes for CASSLARVRNTEAFF.

The chain joins TRBV2 to TRBJ2-5; TRBD2 aligns across 8 bases. Germline lookup yields CDR1 SNHLY and CDR2 FYNNEI. This CDR3 is built from 17 residues. The J segment lost 1 base and the V segment lost 5 bases, leaving 12 bases of the junction unmatched. The CDR3 DNA sequence: TGTGCCAGCAGTTTGGAGGGGCGGCGGGGGGCCCAAGAGACCCAGTACTTC. It encodes CASSLEGRRGAQETQYF.

The V call is TRBV6-1, the J call TRBJ2-5, with 9 bases matching TRBD1. CDR3 length: 14 amino acids. V shed 4 bases and J 6 bases; nucleotides not matched to a gene: 6. In germline, CDR1 is MNHNS, CDR2 SASEGT. CDR3 residues: CASSGGQGLKTQYF. DNA of the CDR3: TGTGCCAGCAGTGGGGGACAGGGTCTGAAGACCCAGTACTTC.

The chain employs TRBV6-5 and TRBJ1-2; D unresolved. Germline lookup yields CDR1 MNHEY and CDR2 SVGAGI. The ends were cut back, 5 bases at V and 2 bases at J, with 15 bases in the middle. The CDR3 has 15 amino acids. CDR3: CASSPRRSNNYGYTF. CDR3 in DNA: TGTGCCAGCAGTCCCCGACGTAGTAACAACTATGGCTACACCTTC.